Each of the 3 T cell receptor beta chains below was sequenced from the same sample in a study of cytomegalovirus exposure and HLA in healthy donors. Clones were sequenced by immunoSEQ multiplex PCR, and TCRdb holds only the in-frame ones, with some missing. The sample includes fewer than 200,000 clones, roughly 89% of them seen just once. The sequenced sample was PBMCs. The receptors stem from a woman aged 18-29 years in good health and CMV-seropositive.

CDR3 bases: TGTGCCAGTAGCGGGACAGCCCTTACCTACGAGCAGTACTTC. It encodes CASSGTALTYEQYF. The chain uses TRBV19 and TRBJ2-7; 7 bases line up with TRBD1. CDR1 is LNHDA and CDR2 is SQIVND in the germline V gene (reference sequence). This CDR3 contains 14 residues. Germline trimming cut 6 bases from V and 2 bases from J; bases unmatched to any gene: 7.

This clone was counted a single time. This chain joins TRBV28 and TRBJ1-5; the match to TRBD1 covers 8 bases. The CDR3 sequence is 14 residues long. J gave up 2 bases and V 6 bases, and 3 bases lay outside the gene matches. Germline CDR1 reads MDHEN; CDR2 reads SYDVKM. The CDR3 nucleotides read TGTGCCAGCAGCAACAGGGGGGGCAATCAGCCCCAGCATTTT. This sequence encodes CASSNRGGNQPQHF.

The rearrangement joins TRBV19 to TRBJ1-5, with 9 bases aligning to TRBD1. The germline gives CDR1 LNHDA, CDR2 SQIVND (reference sequence). The CDR3 runs to 15 residues. V lost 7 bases, J lost 6 bases, and 10 bases stayed unmatched. For the CDR3, the DNA is TGTGCCAGTACCGATCGGACAGGGGAGGGTCAGCCCCAGCATTTT. It specifies CASTDRTGEGQPQHF. The full variable domain, its missing parts supplied by reference TRBV19 and TRBJ1-5, is DGGITQSPKYLFRKEGQNVTLSCEQNLNHDAMYWYRQDPGQGLRLIYYSQIVNDFQKGDIAEGYSVSREKKESFPLTVTSAQKNPTAFYLCASTDRTGEGQPQHFGDGTRLSIL.